The next 26 T cell receptor beta chains were all read from a single sample in a study of shared clonotypes between healthy human individuals. As defined, naive CD8 cells were CD45RO-negative and positively selected for CCR7, with terminally differentiated effector memory CD45RA+ cells excluded. The protocol was immunoSEQ multiplex PCR, while the TCRdb copy is restricted to in-frame clones and leaves out a portion. The table includes hundreds of thousands of clones, 96% detected once. Input material: naive CD8+ T cells sorted from blood. All receptors come from a man aged 25-40 years in good health.

The V gene is TRBV25-1, the J gene TRBJ2-7; the D gene is possibly TRBD2 (6 bases). Germline V lookup: CDR1 MGHDK, CDR2 SYGVNS. CDR3 length: 13 amino acids. V lost 5 bases to trimming and J lost 2 bases, with 10 bases between them. CDR3 sequence: CASSSGGAYEQYF. DNA of the CDR3: TGTGCCAGCAGTTCCGGGGGTGCCTACGAGCAGTACTTC.

This chain links TRBV7-6 with TRBJ2-1, with TRBD2 identical over 14 bases. The germline V gene has CDR1 SGHVS and CDR2 FNYEAQ. CDR3 size: 16 residues. Trimming took 5 bases from V and 7 from J; bases not matched to a gene: 7. The CDR3 nucleotides read TGTGCCAGCAGCCATCGACTAGCGGGAGGGCCTAATGAGCAGTTCTTC. It specifies CASSHRLAGGPNEQFF.

This chain uses TRBV15 with TRBJ2-1; 10 bases are shared with TRBD1. Germline values: CDR1 LNHNV, CDR2 YYDKDF (reference sequence). Trimming removed 9 bases from V and 8 bases from J; junction bases left unmatched: 7. This CDR3 is 13 amino acids long. In DNA, the CDR3 is TGTGCCACAGGGGACAGGGGTTTCGATGAGCAGTTCTTC. This sequence encodes CATGDRGFDEQFF.

V gene TRBV29-1 combines with J gene TRBJ1-5; D unclear. This CDR3 spans 13 amino acids. Per germline, CDR1 SQVTM and CDR2 ANQGSEA. CDR3 sequence reads: CSATMDSNQPQHF. In nucleotides, the CDR3 is TGCAGTGCTACAATGGATAGCAATCAGCCCCAGCATTTT.

V is TRBV4-1 and J is TRBJ2-1; the D is unclear. Germline CDR1 is MGHRA and CDR2 is YSYEKL. Trimming removed 4 bases at V and 0 bases at J, with 10 bases between. The CDR3 is 15 residues long. The CDR3 protein is CASSLLGGSYNEQFF. CDR3 bases: TGCGCCAGCAGCCTACTGGGTGGCTCCTACAATGAGCAGTTCTTC.

This chain connects TRBV4-1 to TRBJ2-1; 13 nucleotides line up with TRBD2. The J segment lost 8 bases and the V segment lost 2 bases, leaving 6 bases of the junction unmatched. The CDR3 length is 16 residues. Germline assignment: CDR1 MGHRA and CDR2 YSYEKL. DNA for the CDR3: TGCGCCAGCAGCCAAACACTAGCGGGAGGGTTTTATGAGCAGTTCTTC. It is translated as CASSQTLAGGFYEQFF.

This chain connects TRBV20-1 to TRBJ2-7, with D perhaps TRBD1 (6 bases). Germline lookup yields CDR1 DFQATT and CDR2 SNEGSKA (reference sequence). Between the trimmed V and J ends, which lost 7 bases and 5 bases, there was a span of 12 bases. This CDR3 is 11 amino acids long. This CDR3 is CSGKGVHEQYF. The CDR3 DNA reads as TGCAGTGGAAAGGGGGTCCACGAGCAGTACTTC.

The gene calls are TRBV27 and TRBJ2-7; D possibly corresponds to TRBD1 (6 bases). Germline lookup yields CDR1 MNHEY and CDR2 SMNVEV (reference sequence). CDR3 size: 15 residues. Trimming left V 2 bases short and J 2 bases short, with 13 bases between. In DNA, the CDR3 is TGTGCCAGCAGTTTACGAACAGGGAATCCCTACGAGCAGTACTTC. This encodes CASSLRTGNPYEQYF.

The chain uses TRBV5-7 and TRBJ2-3; D ambiguous. TRBV5-7 is flagged as an ORF with uncertain function. The V end was cut by 0 bases, the J end by 8 bases, with 10 bases between. The CDR3 is 13 amino acids. CDR3 amino acids: CASSLELAFTQYF. The DNA of the CDR3 is TGTGCCAGCAGCTTGGAGTTAGCCTTTACGCAGTATTTT.

J is TRBJ1-2 and V is TRBV7-9; 7 bases are shared with TRBD1. Germline loops: CDR1 SEHNR, CDR2 FQNEAQ (reference sequence). The CDR3 has 15 amino acids. The junction had 10 bases not matched to a gene; V was cut back by 5 bases and J by 4 bases. Here the CDR3 DNA reads TGTGCCAGCAGCCCAGGACAGGATGGTAGCTATGGCTACACCTTC. It yields the protein CASSPGQDGSYGYTF. Together with reference TRBV7-9 and TRBJ1-2, the CDR3 gives the full variable domain: DTGVSQNPRHKITKRGQNVTFRCDPISEHNRLYWYRQTLGQGPEFLTYFQNEAQLEKSRLLSDRFSAERPKGSFSTLEIQRTEQGDSAMYLCASSPGQDGSYGYTFGSGTRLTVV.

The V and J genes are TRBV30 and TRBJ2-7; D perhaps matches TRBD1 (6 bases). V dropped 4 bases and J dropped 0 bases, with 7 bases sitting between them. This CDR3 contains 12 residues. Germline lookup yields CDR1 GTSNPN and CDR2 SVGIG (reference sequence). The CDR3 DNA follows: TGTGCCTGGACAGGGGCCTCCTACGAGCAGTACTTC. Translated, it gives CAWTGASYEQYF.

This chain joins TRBV7-9 and TRBJ1-2; D gene ambiguous. The CDR3 totals 14 residues. The ends were cut back, 2 bases at V and 2 bases at J, with 9 bases in the middle. CDR1 and CDR2 from the germline V gene are SEHNR and FQNEAQ (reference sequence). CDR3 DNA sequence: TGTGCCAGCAGCTTATTACGGGTAAACTATGGCTACACCTTC. It encodes CASSLLRVNYGYTF.

The chain recombines TRBV28 with TRBJ2-7; the match to TRBD1 covers 9 bases. After removal of 4 bases from V and 4 bases from J, the junction contained 11 bases not matched to a gene. CDR1 MDHEN and CDR2 SYDVKM come from the germline V gene. CDR3 length: 16 residues. CDR3 coding DNA: TGTGCCAGCAGTTCCCGGGACAGGGCAAGCACATACGAGCAGTACTTC. Translation gives CASSSRDRASTYEQYF. Based on the CDR3 plus reference TRBV28 and TRBJ2-7, the full variable domain is DVKVTQSSRYLVKRTGEKVFLECVQDMDHENMFWYRQDPGLGLRLIYFSYDVKMKEKGDIPEGYSVSREKKERFSLILESASTNQTSMYLCASSSRDRASTYEQYFGPGTRLTVT.

The chain has TRBV14 and TRBJ2-7; 11 bases match TRBD2. This CDR3 has 16 residues. CDR1 SGHDN and CDR2 FVKESK come from the germline V gene. J lost 5 bases, V lost 3 bases, and 9 bases had no gene match. In nucleotides, the CDR3 is TGTGCCAGCAGCCAGTCTTTGGTACTAGCGGGAGACGAGCAGTACTTC. It yields the protein CASSQSLVLAGDEQYF.

The chain uses TRBV6-1 and TRBJ2-7; D ambiguous. Germline loops: CDR1 MNHNS, CDR2 SASEGT. The ends were cut back, 6 bases at V and 4 bases at J, with 13 bases in the middle. CDR3 length: 13 residues. The CDR3 is CASRPSGLYEQYF. The CDR3 nucleotides are TGTGCCAGCAGACCTAGTGGGTTATACGAGCAGTACTTC.

The chain recombines TRBV27 with TRBJ1-5; D unclear. Germline CDR1 reads MNHEY; CDR2 reads SMNVEV (reference sequence). This CDR3 has 12 amino acids. The V end lost 3 bases, the J end lost 10 bases, and 10 bases lay between the germline ends. The CDR3: CASSFRGRPQHF. DNA of the CDR3: TGTGCCAGCAGTTTTCGCGGCCGACCCCAGCATTTT.

Regarding this clone: Other DNA sequences of this sample code for an identical CDR3. This rearrangement joins TRBV11-2 to TRBJ2-7, with D possibly called TRBD1 or TRBD2 (6 bases each). The CDR3 has 13 amino acids. The germline gives CDR1 SGHAT, CDR2 FQNNGV. Trimming stripped 0 bases from V and 5 bases from J, with 8 bases between. In DNA, the CDR3 is TGTGCCAGCAGCTTAGAGGGGGGCGACGAGCAGTACTTC. Protein sequence: CASSLEGGDEQYF.

The chain joins TRBV27 to TRBJ2-5, with 7 bases lining up with TRBD2. The CDR3 has 16 residues. CDR1 and CDR2 (germline): MNHEY, SMNVEV (reference sequence). The trim removed 4 bases at V and 5 bases at J, leaving 13 bases unmatched. The CDR3 DNA sequence: TGTGCCAGCAGTTCCCCCGGGACTACAAATCAGGAGACCCAGTACTTC. It is translated as CASSSPGTTNQETQYF.

The CDR3 sequence is CASSLARLGRDTEAFF. Here the CDR3 DNA reads TGTGCCAGCAGCTTAGCCCGATTAGGGAGGGACACTGAAGCTTTCTTT. The chain recombines TRBV7-9 with TRBJ1-1; D not certain. Trimming left V 0 bases short and J 3 bases short, with 14 bases between. In germline, CDR1 is SEHNR, CDR2 FQNEAQ (reference sequence). The CDR3 covers 16 residues.

The rearrangement uses TRBV15 and TRBJ2-7, with 11 bases aligning to TRBD1. J gave up 3 bases and V 0 bases, and 7 bases lay outside the gene matches. The germline V gene has CDR1 LNHNV and CDR2 YYDKDF (reference sequence). This CDR3 contains 17 residues. In DNA, the CDR3 is TGTGCCACCAGCAGAGATCGTGGGACAGGGGGTATCTACGAGCAGTACTTC. Translated, it gives CATSRDRGTGGIYEQYF.

The gene calls are TRBV4-3 and TRBJ2-7, with TRBD1 as a possible D gene (6 bases). The CDR3 loop spans 15 amino acids. Germline-derived CDR1 and CDR2 are LGHNA and YSLEER. Deletions cut 0 bases from V and 3 bases from J, with 12 bases between. The CDR3 protein is CASSQEGLGGYEQYF. For the CDR3, the DNA is TGCGCCAGCAGCCAAGAGGGTTTAGGGGGCTACGAGCAGTACTTC.

V usage is TRBV15 and J usage is TRBJ2-7; D not resolved. The CDR3 covers 15 residues. From germline, CDR1 is LNHNV and CDR2 YYDKDF (reference sequence). Trimming left V 0 bases short and J 0 bases short, with 9 bases between. The CDR3 region has the DNA TGTGCCACCAGCAGAGAATATAGGAGCTCCTACGAGCAGTACTTC. It translates to CATSREYRSSYEQYF. Looking up the rest from reference TRBV15 and TRBJ2-7 gives the full variable domain: DAMVIQNPRYQVTQFGKPVTLSCSQTLNHNVMYWYQQKSSQAPKLLFHYYDKDFNNEADTPDNFQSRRPNTSFCFLDIRSPGLGDTAMYLCATSREYRSSYEQYFGPGTRLTVT.

V usage is TRBV7-9 and J usage is TRBJ2-7, with TRBD1 matching over 7 bases. Germline-derived CDR1 and CDR2 are SEHNR and FQNEAQ (reference sequence). This CDR3 region has 16 residues. V dropped 7 bases and J dropped 3; count of bases not matched to a gene: 15. CDR3 residues: CASTYPSQGVNYEQYF. CDR3 bases: TGTGCCAGCACCTATCCGTCCCAGGGGGTAAACTACGAGCAGTACTTC. Complete variable domain (other parts from reference TRBV7-9 and TRBJ2-7): DTGVSQNPRHKITKRGQNVTFRCDPISEHNRLYWYRQTLGQGPEFLTYFQNEAQLEKSRLLSDRFSAERPKGSFSTLEIQRTEQGDSAMYLCASTYPSQGVNYEQYFGPGTRLTVT.

In nucleotides, the CDR3 is TGTGCCAGCAGTGCGGAGGGTTACATGAACACTGAAGCTTTCTTT. Amino acid sequence: CASSAEGYMNTEAFF. V and J are TRBV2 and TRBJ1-1; D is unresolved. The CDR3 loop spans 15 amino acids. Germline V gene lookup returns CDR1 SNHLY and CDR2 FYNNEI. Between the trimmed V and J ends, which lost 4 bases and 0 bases, there was a span of 12 bases. Combining the CDR3 with reference TRBV2 and TRBJ1-1 gives the whole variable domain EPEVTQTPSHQVTQMGQEVILRCVPISNHLYFYWYRQILGQKVEFLVSFYNNEISEKSEIFDDQFSVERPDGSNFTLKIRSTKLEDSAMYFCASSAEGYMNTEAFFGQGTRLTVV.

As DNA, the CDR3 is TGTGCCACCAGCGCCTGGGGGCAGGCTAATGAAAAACTGTTTTTT. Translation: CATSAWGQANEKLFF. This chain links TRBV15 with TRBJ1-4; possibly TRBD1 for D (6 bases). CDR1 is LNHNV, CDR2 YYDKDF, per germline (reference sequence). The length of the CDR3 is 15 residues. V lost 5 bases to trimming and J lost 3 bases, with 13 bases between them.

The chain joins TRBV29-1 to TRBJ1-2, with D possibly TRBD1 on 5 matching bases. The length of the CDR3 is 15 residues. V was cut by 3 bases and J by 1 base, with 15 bases left in between. Germline CDR1 and CDR2: SQVTM and ANQGSEA. The CDR3 DNA sequence: TGCAGCGTTGATGGCGAACGGGGGTTTAACTATGGCTACACCTTC. Protein: CSVDGERGFNYGYTF. Full variable domain (rest looked up from reference TRBV29-1 and TRBJ1-2): SAVISQKPSRDICQRGTSLTIQCQVDSQVTMMFWYRQQPGQSLTLIATANQGSEATYESGFVIDKFPISRPNLTFSTLTVSNMSPEDSSIYLCSVDGERGFNYGYTFGSGTRLTVV.